The text below deals with one T cell receptor beta chain. This record comes from a study of blood T cell repertoires in COVID-19. This table comes from immunoSEQ multiplex PCR, and its TCRdb copy is limited to in-frame clones, with some not included. The table lists 120,000 to 150,000 clones, roughly 86% of them singletons, with about 10% in the top ten. This CDR3 region has 14 residues. The V gene's germline CDR1 is SGHNT and CDR2 YYREEE (reference sequence). Trimming removed 1 base from V and 1 base from J, with 8 bases in between. The sequence derives from a man aged 50-60 years with active or convalescent COVID-19. The V and J genes are TRBV5-4 and TRBJ2-5, with no clear D. The specimen sequenced was peripheral blood. The CDR3 loop reads CASSLPGFQETQYF. CDR3 coding DNA: TGTGCCAGCAGCTTGCCGGGTTTCCAAGAGACCCAGTACTTC.